The rows below give T cell receptor beta chains drawn from one sample of a study of blood T cell repertoires in COVID-19. Produced via immunoSEQ multiplex PCR; TCRdb's table is partial and in-frame only. Of over 250,000 clones detected, 88% appear once; the ten largest clones hold around 0.9%. Sequences were obtained from PBMCs or T cells enriched from blood (not recorded which). These receptors were taken from a woman aged 25 to 39 who had recovered from COVID-19. Both conserved end residues are part of each CDR3. Each record gives: V gene, clone size, J gene, D gene, CDR3 DNA, CDR3 protein. A D gene is named only where the DNA matches it firmly. For some rows the clone size is stated as once, few or many, or as a class when expanded; others skip it.

>TRBV2|once|TRBJ1-3|-
TGTGCCAGCAGTGAAATGGGGCAGGGAAACACCATATATTTT
CASSEMGQGNTIYF
>TRBV18|-|TRBJ2-3|-
TGTGCCAGCTCACCCATTGCGAGTACAGATACGCAGTATTTT
CASSPIASTDTQYF
>TRBV19|-|TRBJ1-2|-
TGTGCCAGTAGTTCCCGTACCCCGGATGGCTACACCTTC
CASSSRTPDGYTF
>TRBV9|many|TRBJ1-2|TRBD1
TGTGCCAGCAGCGCAAAAGGGGGACAGCACTATGGCTACACCTTC
CASSAKGGQHYGYTF
>TRBV28|-|TRBJ2-1|-
TGTGCCAGCTGGGGGCGCGGGGGTAACAATGAGCAGTTCTTC
CASWGRGGNNEQFF
>TRBV28|few|TRBJ1-2|-
TGTGCCAGCAGTCCCAGGGATCGAAGTGGCTACACCTTC
CASSPRDRSGYTF
>TRBV5-1|-|TRBJ2-1|TRBD2
TGCGCCAGCAGCTTGGACCTAGCGGGGGGGAATGAGCAGTTCTTC
CASSLDLAGGNEQFF
>TRBV28|-|TRBJ2-7|TRBD1
TGTGCCAGCAGTTTGAGACAGGGTAGGCCCTACGAGCAGTACTTC
CASSLRQGRPYEQYF
>TRBV4-1|once|TRBJ2-1|-
TGCGCCAGCAGGCCGACCCTCGCGGAGACCTACAATGAGCAGTTCTTC
CASRPTLAETYNEQFF
>TRBV13|-|TRBJ1-1|-
TGTGCCAGCAGCTTAGATGTCCGTCGGGGTTCATCAAACACTGAAGCTTTCTTT
CASSLDVRRGSSNTEAFF
>TRBV5-8|-|TRBJ2-1|-
TGTGCCAGCAAACCCCCCCGCCTAAACTACAATGAGCAGTTCTTC
CASKPPRLNYNEQFF
>TRBV2|-|TRBJ1-4|TRBD1
TGTGCCAGCAGCAGGGGGAGTAGTGAAAAACTGTTTTTT
CASSRGSSEKLFF
>TRBV18|few|TRBJ1-6|-
TGTGCCAGCTCACCACTGGCAGAAAATTCACCCCTCCACTTT
CASSPLAENSPLHF
>TRBV28|-|TRBJ2-2|-
TGTGCCAGCAGCCTACCCGGCTGGTCCACTAGCACCCGAACCGGGGAGCTGTTTTTT
CASSLPGWSTSTRTGELFF
>TRBV11-3|-|TRBJ1-1|-
TGTGCCAGCAGCTTAGTAGGTTTGGCAGGGATGATGAACACTGAAGCTTTCTTT
CASSLVGLAGMMNTEAFF
>TRBV27|-|TRBJ1-1|-
TGTGCCAGCAGGTCCCTCCGGGGGGGCGCTTTCTTT
CASRSLRGGAFF
>TRBV27|once|TRBJ1-6|-
TGTGCCAGCAGTTTAGGACAGAGCGGGGGGTTATCACCCCTCCACTTT
CASSLGQSGGLSPLHF
>TRBV18|-|TRBJ1-4|-
TGTGCCAGCTCACCACGTCATCGGTCTAATGAAAAACTGTTTTTT
CASSPRHRSNEKLFF
>TRBV24-1|-|TRBJ2-5|TRBD1
TGTGCCACCAGTGGAATTCTCGGGACAGGGGAAGGAGAGACCCAGTACTTC
CATSGILGTGEGETQYF
>TRBV7-9|-|TRBJ1-1|-
TGTGCCAGCAGCTTAGCGGGAGGGGCTGAAGCTTTCTTT
CASSLAGGAEAFF
>TRBV7-3|-|TRBJ1-1|-
TGTGCCAGCAGCTTGGGGGTAGCGGGTTACACTGAAGCTTTCTTT
CASSLGVAGYTEAFF
>TRBV9|-|TRBJ1-1|-
TGTGCCAGCAGCCCTCGGACAGCGATTATACCGAACACTGAAGCTTTCTTT
CASSPRTAIIPNTEAFF
>TRBV7-9|-|TRBJ2-3|-
TGTGCCAGCAGCTTTCAGGTCGGCTCCACAGATACGCAGTATTTT
CASSFQVGSTDTQYF
>TRBV29-1|-|TRBJ1-1|-
TGCAGCGTTTCCCCGACAGGGAACACTGAAGCTTTCTTT
CSVSPTGNTEAFF
>TRBV19|-|TRBJ1-2|TRBD1
TGTGCCAGTAGTATGACCGGGACAGGTTTTGGCTACACCTTC
CASSMTGTGFGYTF
>TRBV28|-|TRBJ2-7|-
TGTGCCAGCAGTTTGATTAGCCTTGAGGAATCGGCCTTATACGAGCAGTACTTC
CASSLISLEESALYEQYF